The text below deals with one T cell receptor (beta chain). The antigen is undetermined. The data are from a study of OX40 agonist ivuxolimab in advanced cancers. Produced via immunoSEQ multiplex PCR; TCRdb's table is partial and in-frame only. The sample holds roughly 68,000 clones; roughly 84% are singletons and the top ten take around 1.5%. Study results and limitations: There were, on average, more expanded clones in CD8+ T cells than in CD4+.

The germline V gene has CDR1 MDHEN and CDR2 SYDVKM. V shed 9 bases and J shed 0 bases, with 12 bases lying between them. The CDR3 has 13 residues. The V gene is TRBV28, the J gene TRBJ2-7, with D perhaps TRBD2 (7 bases). This sequence originates from an adult with an advanced solid tumor such as melanoma, head and neck, liver or kidney cancer. Sequenced material: CD4+ or CD8+ T cells sorted from blood, taken in a trial of the OX40 agonist ivuxolimab. The CDR3 DNA sequence: TGTGCCAGTCTGAGGGGGGGCTCCTACGAGCAGTACTTC. Its translation is CASLRGGSYEQYF.